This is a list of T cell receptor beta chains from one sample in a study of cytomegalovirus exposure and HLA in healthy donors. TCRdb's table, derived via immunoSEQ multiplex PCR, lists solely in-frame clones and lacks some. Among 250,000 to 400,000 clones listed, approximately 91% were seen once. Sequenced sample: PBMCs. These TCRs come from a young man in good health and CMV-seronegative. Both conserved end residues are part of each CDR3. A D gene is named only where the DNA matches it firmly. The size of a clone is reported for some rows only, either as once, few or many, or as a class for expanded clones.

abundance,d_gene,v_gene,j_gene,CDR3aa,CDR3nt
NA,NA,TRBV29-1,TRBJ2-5,CSVNFLPGEMEKTQYF,TGCAGCGTTAATTTTCTTCCAGGGGAGATGGAGAAGACCCAGTACTTC
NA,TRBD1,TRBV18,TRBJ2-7,CASSLLPSGTGGYEQYF,TGTGCCAGCTCACTGCTACCCTCCGGGACAGGGGGCTACGAGCAGTACTTC
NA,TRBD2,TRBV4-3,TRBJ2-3,CASSQDRTSGGSTDTQYF,TGCGCCAGCAGCCAAGATAGGACTAGCGGGGGGAGCACAGATACGCAGTATTTT
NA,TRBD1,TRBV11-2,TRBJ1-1,CASSLVPGQGKNTEAFF,TGTGCCAGCAGCTTAGTCCCCGGACAGGGGAAGAACACTGAAGCTTTCTTT
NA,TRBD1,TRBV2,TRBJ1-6,CASSDDRGSPLHF,TGTGCCAGCAGTGATGACAGGGGTTCACCCCTCCACTTT
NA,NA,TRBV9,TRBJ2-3,CASSVVGGPDTQYF,TGTGCCAGCAGCGTAGTGGGGGGGCCAGATACGCAGTATTTT
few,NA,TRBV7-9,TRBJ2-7,CASSDTGTPYEQYF,TGTGCCAGCAGCGATACCGGGACACCCTACGAGCAGTACTTC
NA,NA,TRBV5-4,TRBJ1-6,CASSLKENNSPLHF,TGTGCCAGCAGTTTGAAGGAGAATAATTCACCCCTCCACTTT
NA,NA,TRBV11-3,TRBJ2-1,CASSSSGFEQFF,TGTGCCAGCAGCTCGTCAGGGTTTGAGCAGTTCTTC
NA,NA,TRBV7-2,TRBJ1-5,CASSLAQGFSQPQHF,TGTGCCAGCAGCTTAGCTCAGGGATTTTCTCAGCCCCAGCATTTT
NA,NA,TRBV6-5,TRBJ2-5,CASSPWGGPGETQYF,TGTGCCAGCAGCCCTTGGGGGGGGCCTGGAGAGACCCAGTACTTC
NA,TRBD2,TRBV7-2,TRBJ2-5,CASSFRGGGTQYF,TGTGCCAGCAGCTTTCGCGGGGGGGGGACCCAGTACTTC
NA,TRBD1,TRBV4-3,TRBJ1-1,CASRLGQGATEAFF,TGCGCCAGCAGATTGGGACAGGGGGCAACTGAAGCTTTCTTT
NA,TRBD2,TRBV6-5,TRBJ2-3,CASTAVGGVGDTQYF,TGTGCCAGCACCGCGGTGGGAGGGGTCGGAGATACGCAGTATTTT
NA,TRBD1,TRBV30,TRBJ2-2,CACNRGRVGELFF,TGTGCCTGTAACAGGGGGCGCGTCGGGGAGCTGTTTTTT
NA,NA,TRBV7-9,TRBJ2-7,CASSLQGLIDEQYF,TGTGCCAGCAGCTTGCAGGGGCTTATCGACGAGCAGTACTTC
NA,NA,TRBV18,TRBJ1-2,CASSPSGLPVNGYTF,TGTGCCAGCTCACCATCGGGTCTCCCCGTCAATGGCTACACCTTC
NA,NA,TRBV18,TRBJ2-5,CASSKGRGETQYF,TGTGCCAGCTCAAAGGGCCGAGGGGAGACCCAGTACTTC
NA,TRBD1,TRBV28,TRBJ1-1,CASTTGGSITEAFF,TGTGCCAGCACCACAGGGGGCAGTATCACTGAAGCTTTCTTT
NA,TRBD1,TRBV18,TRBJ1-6,CASSPTTGSGSYNSPLHF,TGTGCCAGCTCACCCACGACAGGGTCGGGATCCTATAATTCACCCCTCCACTTT
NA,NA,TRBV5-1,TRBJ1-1,CASSLTGQNTEAFF,TGCGCCAGCAGCCTGACGGGACAGAACACTGAAGCTTTCTTT
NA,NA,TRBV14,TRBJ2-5,CASSQRSQEGETQYF,TGTGCCAGCAGCCAACGGAGCCAGGAGGGGGAGACCCAGTACTTC
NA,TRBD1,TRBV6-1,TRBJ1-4,CASSEAEDRGEKLFF,TGTGCCAGCAGTGAAGCGGAGGACAGGGGGGAAAAACTGTTTTTT
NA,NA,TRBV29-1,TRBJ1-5,CSVRGGSNQPQHF,TGCAGCGTCCGGGGGGGATCGAATCAGCCCCAGCATTTT
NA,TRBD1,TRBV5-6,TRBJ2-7,CASSGGQGSYEQYF,TGTGCCAGCAGTGGGGGACAGGGGTCGTACGAGCAGTACTTC
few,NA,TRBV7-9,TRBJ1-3,CASSLVGGEGNTIYF,TGTGCCAGCAGCTTAGTTGGGGGCGAAGGAAACACCATATATTTT
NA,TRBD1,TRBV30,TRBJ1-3,CAWSSQGGAGNTIYF,TGTGCCTGGAGTTCACAGGGGGGTGCTGGAAACACCATATATTTT
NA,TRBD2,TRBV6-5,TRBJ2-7,CASNLSGGEYEQYF,TGTGCCAGCAACTTAAGCGGGGGGGAGTACGAGCAGTACTTC
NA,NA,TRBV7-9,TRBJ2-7,CASSLEGGNNYEQYF,TGTGCCAGCAGCTTAGAGGGGGGGAACAACTACGAGCAGTACTTC
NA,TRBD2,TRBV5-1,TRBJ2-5,CASSLGTSLQETQYF,TGCGCCAGCAGCCTCGGGACTAGCCTTCAAGAGACCCAGTACTTC
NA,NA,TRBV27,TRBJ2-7,CASSSSGVGYEQYF,TGTGCCAGCAGTTCCTCCGGGGTCGGCTACGAGCAGTACTTC
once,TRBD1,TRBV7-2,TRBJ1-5,CASSLGDSQNQPQHF,TGTGCCAGCAGCTTAGGGGACAGTCAGAATCAGCCCCAGCATTTT
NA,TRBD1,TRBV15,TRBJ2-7,CATSRDVGTVSSYEQYF,TGTGCCACCAGCAGAGATGTTGGGACAGTGAGCTCCTACGAGCAGTACTTC
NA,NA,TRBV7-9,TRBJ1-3,CASGHFSGNTIYF,TGTGCCAGCGGACACTTCTCTGGAAACACCATATATTTT
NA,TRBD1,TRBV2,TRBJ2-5,CASREDRGETQYF,TGTGCCAGCAGGGAAGACAGGGGCGAGACCCAGTACTTC
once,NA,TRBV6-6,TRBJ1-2,CASSNTGYSGGYGYTF,TGTGCCAGCAGTAACACAGGGTATTCTGGTGGTTATGGCTACACCTTC
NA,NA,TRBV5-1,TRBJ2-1,CASSLDSFMPYNEQFF,TGCGCCAGCAGCTTGGACAGCTTCATGCCCTACAATGAGCAGTTCTTC
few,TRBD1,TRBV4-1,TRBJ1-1,CASSKGDREMNTEAFF,TGCGCCAGCAGCAAGGGGGACAGGGAGATGAACACTGAAGCTTTCTTT
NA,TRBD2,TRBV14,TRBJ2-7,CASSQDIGLAYEQYF,TGTGCCAGCAGCCAAGATATCGGACTAGCCTACGAGCAGTACTTC
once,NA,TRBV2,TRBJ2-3,CASRAEGVTTDTQYF,TGTGCCAGCAGGGCAGAGGGTGTTACCACAGATACGCAGTATTTT
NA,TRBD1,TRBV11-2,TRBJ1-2,CASSSLQGARFYGYTF,TGTGCCAGCAGCTCCCTACAGGGGGCGCGTTTCTATGGCTACACCTTC
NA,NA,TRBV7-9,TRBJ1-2,CASSLSPAGYGYTF,TGTGCCAGCAGCTTAAGCCCCGCCGGGTATGGCTACACCTTC
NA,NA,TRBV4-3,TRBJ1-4,CASSQDLSGTANEKLFF,TGCGCCAGCAGCCAAGATCTAAGCGGGACGGCTAATGAAAAACTGTTTTTT
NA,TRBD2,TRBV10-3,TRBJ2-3,CAISDGSGVADTQYF,TGTGCCATCAGTGATGGTAGCGGGGTCGCAGATACGCAGTATTTT
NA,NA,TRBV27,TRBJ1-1,CASSLAGAAAFF,TGTGCCAGCAGTTTGGCAGGGGCCGCAGCTTTCTTT
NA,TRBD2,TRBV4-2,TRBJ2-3,CASSLIGGTDTQYF,TGTGCCAGCAGCCTCATCGGGGGGACAGATACGCAGTATTTT
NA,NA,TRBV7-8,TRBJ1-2,CASSYQGQTPYGYTF,TGTGCCAGCAGCTATCAAGGACAGACCCCCTATGGCTACACCTTC
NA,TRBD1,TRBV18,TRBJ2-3,CASSPNQGADTQYF,TGTGCCAGCTCACCAAATCAGGGGGCAGATACGCAGTATTTT
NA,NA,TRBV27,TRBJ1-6,CASSHHTGSDASPLHF,TGTGCCAGCAGTCACCATACAGGGAGTGACGCTTCACCCCTCCACTTT
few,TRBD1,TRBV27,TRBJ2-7,CASDGTGGYEQYF,TGTGCCAGCGACGGGACAGGGGGGTACGAGCAGTACTTC
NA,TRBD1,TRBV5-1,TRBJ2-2,CASSVLRTGEAGELFF,TGCGCCAGCAGCGTCCTGCGGACAGGGGAGGCCGGGGAGCTGTTTTTT
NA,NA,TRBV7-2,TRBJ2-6,CASSLAPGTGANVLTF,TGTGCCAGCAGCTTAGCGCCAGGGACTGGGGCCAACGTCCTGACTTTC
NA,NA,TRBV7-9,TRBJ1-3,CASSSLGGFSGNTIYF,TGTGCCAGCAGCTCCTTGGGGGGGTTCTCTGGAAACACCATATATTTT
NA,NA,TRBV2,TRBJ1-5,CASSESVGLVNQPQHF,TGTGCCAGCAGTGAGTCGGTAGGACTGGTTAATCAGCCCCAGCATTTT
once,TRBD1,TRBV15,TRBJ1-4,CATSRRDRNEKLFF,TGTGCCACCAGCAGACGGGACAGGAATGAAAAACTGTTTTTT
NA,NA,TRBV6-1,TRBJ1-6,CASSEMFSSPLHF,TGTGCCAGCAGTGAAATGTTTAGTTCACCCCTCCACTTT